The 8 T cell receptor beta chains below all came from one sample that was sequenced in a study of T cells after yellow fever vaccination. TCRdb processed the 5' RACE reads anew with MiXCR; each CDR3 protein has one entry. The sample yields 200,000 to 300,000 distinct CDR3 sequences, roughly 6.2% seen once. The sequencing used CD4+ T cells sorted from PBMCs, collected on the day of the yellow fever booster vaccination. The receptor set was obtained from a man younger than 40 who received the YFV17D yellow fever vaccine.

This clonotype was recorded many times. The rearrangement links TRBV7-2 to TRBJ2-7; D gene unclear. Trimming left V 5 bases short and J 4 bases short, with 15 bases between. CDR1 is SGHTA, CDR2 FQGNSA, per germline. The CDR3 is made up of 14 amino acids. The CDR3 DNA sequence: TGTGCCAGCAGCCCAAGGACGGAGAGGTACGAGCAGTACTTC. This codes for CASSPRTERYEQYF.

V gene TRBV12-3 or TRBV12-4 combines with J gene TRBJ2-1; 11 bases agree with TRBD2. The CDR3 contains 17 residues. V lost 3 bases and J lost 8; bases outside the gene matches: 12. CDR3 loop: CASSLLEGVAGGDEQFF. The CDR3 DNA reads as TGTGCCAGCAGTTTGTTAGAGGGGGTAGCGGGAGGGGATGAGCAGTTCTTC.

The CDR3: CASSQDNTDTDTQYF. DNA of the CDR3: TGTGCCAGCAGCCAAGACAACACGGACACAGATACGCAGTATTTT. The V call is TRBV4-2, the J call TRBJ2-3; no clear D. V was trimmed by 0 bases and J by 2 bases, leaving 9 bases between them. CDR1 is LGHNA, CDR2 YNFKEQ, per germline. This CDR3 region has 15 residues.

This clonotype occurred a few times. The chain is built from TRBV20-1 and TRBJ1-6; weak D call: TRBD1 (5 bases). Germline-derived CDR1 and CDR2 are DFQATT and SNEGSKA (reference sequence). V lost 2 bases and J lost 4, with 9 bases in between. This CDR3 has 14 amino acids. CDR3 in DNA: TGCAGTGCTAGATCGGGGCCATATAATTCACCCCTCCACTTT. The encoded protein is CSARSGPYNSPLHF.

At least ten counts were recorded for this clonotype. This sequence joins TRBV6-2 or TRBV6-3 and TRBJ2-1; 7 bases match TRBD2. Germline trimming cut 2 bases from V and 0 bases from J; bases unmatched to any gene: 16. This CDR3 has 20 residues. Per germline, CDR1 MNHEY and CDR2 SVGEGT. CDR3 coding DNA: TGTGCCAGCAGTTACAGCCACGGGGAGGGACCCAAAAGCTCCTACAATGAGCAGTTCTTC. Translation gives CASSYSHGEGPKSSYNEQFF.

This clonotype was counted a few times. V and J are TRBV2 and TRBJ1-1; D gene unclear. The CDR3 has 14 amino acids. The germline V and J ends were trimmed by 7 bases and 0 bases, with 12 bases remaining between them. Germline-derived CDR1 and CDR2 are SNHLY and FYNNEI. The CDR3: CASKEELMNTEAFF. DNA for the CDR3: TGTGCCAGCAAAGAGGAACTTATGAACACTGAAGCTTTCTTT.

On this clonotype: Germline is not matched at one junction end, which may reflect a read error. The V call is TRBV7-7, the J call TRBJ2-2; 8 bases are shared with TRBD2. The CDR3 runs 16 residues. Germline loops: CDR1 SSHAT, CDR2 FNYEAQ (reference sequence). DNA for the CDR3: TGTGCTAGCAGCTCGAGGGCGGGAGGGAACACCGGGGAGCTGTTTTTT. Protein sequence: CASSSRAGGNTGELFF.

The chain links TRBV11-2 to TRBJ2-7, with 9 bases identical to TRBD2. Germline CDR1 reads SGHAT; CDR2 reads FQNNGV. J was trimmed by 5 bases and V by 4 bases; bases with no gene match: 6. The length of the CDR3 is 14 residues. Here the CDR3 reads CASSSAGGHHEQYF. The CDR3 nucleotides read TGTGCCAGCAGCTCAGCGGGAGGCCACCACGAGCAGTACTTC. The full variable domain, completed using reference TRBV11-2 and TRBJ2-7, is EAGVAQSPRYKIIEKRQSVAFWCNPISGHATLYWYQQILGQGPKLLIQFQNNGVVDDSQLPKDRFSAERLKGVDSTLKIQPAKLEDSAVYLCASSSAGGHHEQYFGPGTRLTVT.